These T cell receptor beta chains were read from a single sample in a study of cytomegalovirus exposure and HLA in healthy donors. Assay used: immunoSEQ multiplex PCR; TCRdb lists only in-frame clones, some missing. The sample lists tens of thousands of clones, roughly 80% occurring once. The sequenced sample consisted of PBMCs. The origin of the receptors is a woman aged 40 to 55 in good health and CMV-seropositive. Both conserved end residues are part of each CDR3. Only part of the rows carry a size: once, few, many, or a class if the clone is expanded.

J gene | clone size | V gene | CDR3 length | CDR3 protein
TRBJ1-1 | NA | TRBV7-8 | 15 | CASSPPGLQNTEAFF
TRBJ2-3 | NA | TRBV28 | 16 | CASSITPTSRTDTQYF
TRBJ2-3 | few | TRBV28 | 18 | CASSLEAALLLGTDTQYF
TRBJ2-7 | NA | TRBV27 | 15 | CASSQPRTGSNEQYF
TRBJ2-1 | NA | TRBV7-3 | 13 | CASSPGLDNEQFF
TRBJ2-7 | once | TRBV4-1 | 13 | CASSQEGLHEQYF
TRBJ2-3 | few | TRBV10-3 | 16 | CAISGSEVSSTDTQYF
TRBJ2-1 | NA | TRBV28 | 13 | CASSQDRSNEQFF
TRBJ2-7 | NA | TRBV18 | 16 | CASSPVAVSSSYEQYF
TRBJ2-1 | NA | TRBV19 | 16 | CASSPLLADSYNEQFF
TRBJ2-3 | NA | TRBV6-5 | 15 | CASSLLSGGTDTQYF
TRBJ1-6 | NA | TRBV9 | 16 | CASSPFDRSYNSPLHF
TRBJ2-7 | NA | TRBV11-3 | 15 | CASSPMGLAGYEQYF
TRBJ1-1 | once | TRBV6-5 | 15 | CATKTNRGGNTEAFF
TRBJ2-7 | few | TRBV2 | 13 | CASSDRRLYEQYF
TRBJ1-2 | few | TRBV7-9 | 15 | CASSLGDRPNYGYTF
TRBJ2-1 | NA | TRBV7-9 | 12 | CASSLEGAEQFF
TRBJ1-2 | NA | TRBV6-1 | 13 | CASSDRVYGGYTF
TRBJ2-7 | NA | TRBV19 | 15 | CASSIGSGSTYEQYF
TRBJ1-4 | NA | TRBV9 | 15 | CASSAYGEYREKLFF
TRBJ2-6 | few | TRBV27 | 14 | CASSSLSGANVLTF
TRBJ2-7 | NA | TRBV9 | 12 | CASSAQGYEQYF
TRBJ2-4 | NA | TRBV29-1 | 16 | CSVSPSGSLAKNIQYF
TRBJ1-4 | NA | TRBV28 | 15 | CASSSSGTANEKLFF
TRBJ2-3 | NA | TRBV6-5 | 15 | CASSYLAGQHRYAVF
TRBJ2-5 | NA | TRBV7-2 | 15 | CASSLNGGGSETQYF
TRBJ1-1 | few | TRBV4-2 | 12 | CASSPGGTEAFF
TRBJ1-1 | NA | TRBV19 | 15 | CASSLRIGGGTEAFF
TRBJ2-7 | once | TRBV4-1 | 16 | CASSQDGTGESYEQYF
TRBJ1-2 | few | TRBV9 | 15 | CASSVRDSVGYGYTF
TRBJ2-1 | NA | TRBV9 | 15 | CASSAGLAGYNEQFF
TRBJ1-6 | NA | TRBV4-3 | 16 | CASSQDRSSYNSPLHF
TRBJ1-4 | NA | TRBV6-6 | 14 | CASLSGQGHEKLFF
TRBJ2-7 | NA | TRBV7-3 | 15 | CASSITGTGSHEQYF
TRBJ1-1 | NA | TRBV5-1 | 14 | CASSWDSANTEAFF
TRBJ2-6 | NA | TRBV7-6 | 16 | CASSLNMPLGANVLTF
TRBJ2-5 | NA | TRBV9 | 17 | CASSVGGLAGVGETQYF
TRBJ1-2 | few | TRBV4-3 | 16 | CASSRGGDPLNYGYTF
TRBJ2-5 | NA | TRBV30 | 13 | CAWSARQQETQYF
TRBJ2-1 | NA | TRBV10-3 | 18 | CAISEVSGGLMSYNEQFF
TRBJ2-7 | NA | TRBV7-9 | 17 | CASSLPLGQTPWGEQYF
TRBJ2-1 | NA | TRBV29-1 | 14 | CGVEGRERGREQFF
TRBJ2-7 | NA | TRBV27 | 14 | CASSLLGSPYEQYF
TRBJ2-1 | NA | TRBV11-3 | 18 | CASSLGGDRGVYYNEQFF
TRBJ1-2 | NA | TRBV29-1 | 11 | CSVEELMGYTF
TRBJ2-5 | NA | TRBV6-1 | 17 | CASSGRFGLAYQETQYF
TRBJ2-7 | NA | TRBV2 | 16 | CASRDMTRGSPYEQYF
TRBJ2-2 | NA | TRBV7-9 | 14 | CASSLSQGSGELFF
TRBJ2-7 | NA | TRBV7-8 | 12 | CASSLPLVEQYF
TRBJ2-7 | NA | TRBV27 | 14 | CASSLWSGGDEQYF
TRBJ2-7 | NA | TRBV27 | 14 | CASSPWTGEREQYF
TRBJ2-5 | NA | TRBV7-9 | 16 | CASSLPRTGEGETQYF
TRBJ1-5 | medium-sized | TRBV18 | 16 | CASSLRQGGSNQPQHF